Listed here are 5 T cell receptor beta chains from one sample, sequenced in a study of CD8 T cells in Susac syndrome. Random hexamers were used to reverse transcribe about 0.5 to 1 ug of RNA. TCRdb passed the immunoSEQ multiplex PCR reads through MiXCR, listing each CDR3 protein once. The sample carries about 150,000 distinct CDR3 sequences, less than 97% recorded once. Input material: CD8+ T cells from PBMCs. These receptors were obtained from a human donor with multiple sclerosis.

The chain uses TRBV13 and TRBJ2-7; D call uncertain. The V gene lost 5 bases and the J gene lost 2 bases, with 4 bases spanning the gap. The CDR3 contains 11 residues. Germline V gives CDR1 PRHDT, CDR2 FYEKMQ (reference sequence). In DNA form, the CDR3 reads TGTGCCAGCAGCAATACCTACGAGCAGTACGTC. Encoded protein: CASSNTYEQYV.

The genes are TRBV6-5 and TRBJ2-5; possible D gene TRBD1, 6 bases. This CDR3 comprises 15 residues. Between the trimmed V and J ends, which lost 6 bases and 1 base, there was a span of 15 bases. Germline V CDR1 and CDR2: MNHEY, SVGAGI. Here the CDR3 reads CASSKGLGGQETQYF. In nucleotides, the CDR3 is TGTGCCAGCAGCAAGGGTCTAGGGGGCCAAGAGACCCAGTACTTC.

The V call is TRBV12-3 or TRBV12-4, the J call TRBJ2-7; tentatively, D is TRBD2 (5 bases). This CDR3 region has 13 residues. V shed 4 bases and J shed 2 bases, with 9 bases lying between them. The CDR3 loop is CASSSGLTYEQYV. The CDR3 DNA sequence: TGTGCCAGCAGTTCCGGACTTACCTACGAGCAGTACGTC.

The chain is built from TRBV29-1 and TRBJ2-3; D remains ambiguous. CDR3 length equals 13 residues. Germline V CDR1 and CDR2: SQVTM, ANQGSEA. V was trimmed by 0 bases and J by 5 bases, leaving 9 bases between them. DNA for the CDR3: TGCAGCGTTGAAGACCAGGCCCGAGATACGCAGTATTTT. This sequence encodes CSVEDQARDTQYF.

The chain joins TRBV13 to TRBJ1-2; TRBD1 might be the D (6 bases). This CDR3 spans 14 amino acids. The germline V gene has CDR1 PRHDT and CDR2 FYEKMQ (reference sequence). V was shortened by 7 bases and J by 1 base, with 13 bases between the two germline ends. CDR3 sequence reads: CASTDAGVNYGYTF. In nucleotides, the CDR3 is TGTGCCAGCACCGACGCAGGGGTTAACTATGGCTACACCTTC.